This entry lists 20 T cell receptor beta chains sequenced from one sample in a study of blood T cell repertoires in COVID-19. Here immunoSEQ multiplex PCR was the method, and the copy in TCRdb shows in-frame clones only, minus some. The sample shows about 260,000 clones, roughly 86% of them seen only once. The sample comprised peripheral blood. The source is a young man with active or convalescent COVID-19.

CDR3: CASSFSRDEQYF. CDR3 DNA: TGTGCCAGCAGTTTTAGCAGGGACGAGCAGTACTTC. This sequence joins TRBV12-3 or TRBV12-4 and TRBJ2-7; D is possibly TRBD1 (5 bases). The CDR3 totals 12 residues. The V gene lost 3 bases and the J gene lost 5 bases, with 8 bases spanning the gap.

The CDR3 DNA is TGCGCCAGCAGCTTCGGACAGGGGGACTATGGCTACACCTTC. Translating gives CASSFGQGDYGYTF. The chain recombines TRBV5-1 with TRBJ1-2; 10 nucleotides align to TRBD1. The length of the CDR3 is 14 residues. J lost 3 bases, V lost 2 bases, and 1 base had no gene match. The germline gives CDR1 SGHRS, CDR2 YFSETQ. The full variable domain, its missing parts supplied by reference TRBV5-1 and TRBJ1-2, is KAGVTQTPRYLIKTRGQQVTLSCSPISGHRSVSWYQQTPGQGLQFLFEYFSETQRNKGNFPGRFSGRQFSNSRSEMNVSTLELGDSALYLCASSFGQGDYGYTFGSGTRLTVV.

This rearrangement joins TRBV19 to TRBJ2-6; a possible D gene is TRBD2 (5 bases). V was trimmed by 6 bases and J by 2 bases, leaving 20 bases between them. This CDR3 comprises 18 residues. Germline V gives CDR1 LNHDA, CDR2 SQIVND (reference sequence). The CDR3 DNA is TGTGCCAGTAGAGCCGAGCGGTTCCTATTAACTGGGGCCAACGTCCTGACTTTC. This gives the protein CASRAERFLLTGANVLTF.

The rearrangement joins TRBV27 to TRBJ2-7; TRBD2 is a possible D gene (5 bases). Germline assignment: CDR1 MNHEY and CDR2 SMNVEV (reference sequence). The CDR3 extends over 13 amino acids. Trimming stripped 8 bases from V and 0 bases from J, with 11 bases between. In DNA, the CDR3 is TGTGCCAGCTCTCCCGGGGTCTCCTACGAGCAGTACTTC. Protein: CASSPGVSYEQYF.

The rearrangement links TRBV10-3 to TRBJ1-1, with D possibly matching TRBD1 (5 bases). This CDR3 comprises 14 residues. The V gene lost 4 bases and the J gene lost 1 base, with 10 bases spanning the gap. The V gene's germline CDR1 is ENHRY and CDR2 SYGVKD. This CDR3 is CAISAGETNTEAFF. The CDR3 region has the DNA TGTGCCATCAGTGCGGGGGAGACGAACACTGAAGCTTTCTTT.

The rearrangement uses TRBV18 and TRBJ2-3; TRBD2 aligns across 10 bases. Germline loops: CDR1 KGHSH, CDR2 LQKENI. This CDR3 is 16 amino acids long. Losses at the gene ends were 1 base for V and 2 bases for J; bases not matched to a gene: 3. As DNA, the CDR3 is TGTGCCAGCTCACCACGGACTAGCGGAAACACAGATACGCAGTATTTT. Residues: CASSPRTSGNTDTQYF. Drawing the rest from reference TRBV18 and TRBJ2-3, the complete variable domain is NAGVMQNPRHLVRRRGQEARLRCSPMKGHSHVYWYRQLPEEGLKFMVYLQKENIIDESGMPKERFSAEFPKEGPSILRIQQVVRGDSAAYFCASSPRTSGNTDTQYFGPGTRLTVL.

The CDR3: CSVEDQSYEQYF. CDR3 bases: TGCAGCGTTGAAGACCAGTCCTACGAGCAGTACTTC. The V and J genes are TRBV29-1 and TRBJ2-7; no clear D. The germline V and J ends were trimmed by 0 bases and 1 base, with 4 bases remaining between them. Per the germline V gene, CDR1 is SQVTM and CDR2 is ANQGSEA. The CDR3 consists of 12 residues.

The chain employs TRBV9 and TRBJ1-6, with 7 bases aligning to TRBD1. The germline V gene encodes CDR1 SGDLS and CDR2 YYNGEE. The CDR3 runs to 16 residues. J gave up 10 bases and V 4 bases, and 14 bases lay outside the gene matches. The CDR3 is CASSPSGGLMGSPLHF. CDR3 DNA: TGTGCCAGCAGCCCATCAGGGGGTTTGATGGGGTCACCCCTCCACTTT. Complete variable domain (other parts from reference TRBV9 and TRBJ1-6): DSGVTQTPKHLITATGQRVTLRCSPRSGDLSVYWYQQSLDQGLQFLIQYYNGEERAKGNILERFSAQQFPDLHSELNLSSLELGDSALYFCASSPSGGLMGSPLHFGNGTRLTVT.

The genes are TRBV7-2 and TRBJ2-5; TRBD2 aligns across 8 bases. The V gene's germline CDR1 is SGHTA and CDR2 FQGNSA. The junction had 12 bases not matched to a gene; V was cut back by 2 bases and J by 4 bases. This CDR3 spans 17 amino acids. CDR3 sequence: CASSLKGGSGGGETQYF. CDR3 coding DNA: TGTGCCAGCAGCTTAAAGGGCGGGAGCGGGGGCGGAGAGACCCAGTACTTC.

The chain carries TRBV9 and TRBJ2-7, with 7 bases that match TRBD2. The CDR3 contains 16 residues. Germline lookup yields CDR1 SGDLS and CDR2 YYNGEE. The V gene end was trimmed by 0 bases and the J gene end by 4 bases; junction bases not matched to a gene: 10. The CDR3 DNA reads TGTGCCAGCAGCGTAGGCCCGACTAGCTGGGCATACGAGCAGTACTTC. Translating gives CASSVGPTSWAYEQYF.

This clone was found a few times. This chain links TRBV19 with TRBJ2-2, with a tentative D call TRBD1 (5 bases). The CDR3 length is 15 residues. Trimming shortened V by 1 base and J by 3 bases, and 9 bases separated the two germline ends. The germline V gene has CDR1 LNHDA and CDR2 SQIVND (reference sequence). The CDR3 loop is CASSIAGQHTGELFF. The CDR3 DNA reads as TGTGCCAGTAGTATAGCAGGGCAGCACACCGGGGAGCTGTTTTTT.

The genes are TRBV27 and TRBJ1-2; perhaps TRBD1 as D (6 bases). The CDR3 runs 13 residues. The V gene lost 4 bases and the J gene lost 4 bases, with 10 bases spanning the gap. Germline values: CDR1 MNHEY, CDR2 SMNVEV (reference sequence). The DNA for the CDR3 is TGTGCCAGCAGTTCCGGGACAACCTATGGCTACACCTTC. Protein product: CASSSGTTYGYTF.

The chain employs TRBV28 and TRBJ2-7; D is perhaps TRBD1 (5 bases). Trimming left V 4 bases short and J 5 bases short, with 15 bases between. From germline, CDR1 is MDHEN and CDR2 SYDVKM. CDR3 length: 14 amino acids. The CDR3 DNA reads as TGTGCCAGCAGTTCAGGGCAGGGTCCCCACGAGCAGTACTTC. This sequence encodes CASSSGQGPHEQYF.

The rearrangement joins TRBV12-3 or TRBV12-4 to TRBJ1-5, with D unresolved. V gave up 7 bases and J gave up 4 bases, with 11 bases separating them. The CDR3 totals 13 residues. Here the CDR3 reads CASTTSGNQPQHF. CDR3 DNA: TGTGCCAGCACCACTTCGGGGAATCAGCCCCAGCATTTT.

The chain has TRBV5-4 and TRBJ2-7, with a possible D match to TRBD2 (6 bases). Germline lookup yields CDR1 SGHNT and CDR2 YYREEE (reference sequence). The CDR3 length is 13 residues. V was pared by 0 bases and J by 3 bases, with 7 bases between. The chain's CDR3 is CASSLGGDYEQYF. CDR3 bases: TGTGCCAGCAGCTTGGGGGGGGACTACGAGCAGTACTTC.

The V and J genes are TRBV2 and TRBJ2-3; 9 bases are a match to TRBD2. The CDR3 has 14 amino acids. Per the germline V gene, CDR1 is SNHLY and CDR2 is FYNNEI. Germline trimming cut 11 bases from V and 3 bases from J; bases unmatched to any gene: 9. As DNA, the CDR3 is TGTGCCTCCTGCCCAGCGGGAGGTACAGATACGCAGTATTTT. Its translation is CASCPAGGTDTQYF.

The gene calls are TRBV10-3 and TRBJ1-1; no clear D gene. Germline values: CDR1 ENHRY, CDR2 SYGVKD. This CDR3 contains 12 residues. V dropped 5 bases and J dropped 1 base, with 5 bases sitting between them. The CDR3 bases are TGTGCCATCAGTCAGAAGAACACTGAAGCTTTCTTT. This translates into CAISQKNTEAFF.

This clone was observed a single time. This chain connects TRBV15 to TRBJ1-4; D remains ambiguous. The CDR3 runs 15 residues. Germline V lookup: CDR1 LNHNV, CDR2 YYDKDF (reference sequence). The V end was cut by 5 bases, the J end by 8 bases, with 18 bases between. The CDR3 sequence is CATSARRPGYEKLFF. In DNA, the CDR3 is TGTGCCACCAGCGCTCGGAGGCCAGGATACGAAAAACTGTTTTTT. The entire variable domain, with the rest obtained from reference TRBV15 and TRBJ1-4, is as follows: DAMVIQNPRYQVTQFGKPVTLSCSQTLNHNVMYWYQQKSSQAPKLLFHYYDKDFNNEADTPDNFQSRRPNTSFCFLDIRSPGLGDTAMYLCATSARRPGYEKLFFGSGTQLSVL.

This chain uses TRBV2 with TRBJ2-7; D is possibly TRBD1 (5 bases). Trimming cost V 8 bases and J 3 bases, with 8 bases left between them. The V gene's germline CDR1 is SNHLY and CDR2 FYNNEI. The CDR3 loop spans 11 amino acids. The CDR3 bases are TGTGCCAGCCAGACAGACTACGAGCAGTACTTC. Encoded protein: CASQTDYEQYF.

The chain has TRBV5-1 and TRBJ1-1; possible D gene TRBD1, 5 bases. Germline CDR1 and CDR2: SGHRS and YFSETQ. V was shortened by 1 base and J by 4 bases, with 14 bases between the two germline ends. The CDR3 spans 15 residues. The CDR3 loop reads CASSLSLGGGTEAFF. The CDR3, as DNA: TGCGCCAGCAGCTTGTCCCTTGGGGGGGGCACTGAAGCTTTCTTT.